The 29 T cell receptor beta chains reported below all come from one sample, sequenced in a study of identical twins (dated by TCRdb to about 2016). The library relied on 5' RACE. Sequencing took place on an Illumina HiSeq 2000. TCRdb trimmed the raw reads at Q25, called clones with MiXCR and kept productive beta chains. Entries are consolidated by CDR3 protein sequence, retaining the most common genes and DNA. This sample lists 250,000 or so distinct CDR3 sequences; 10% to 15% were detected once. The top ten hold 4% of the sample. In addition, the sample was reused for a study of yellow fever vaccine responses in identical twins.

Source material: memory (CD45RO+) T cells sorted from blood. Taken with the paper, the label for cell subset or site translates to: CD45RO+ enriched T cells. The receptors shown here come from a woman younger than 30 in good health.

This clonotype has a handful of counts. This chain links TRBV4-3 with TRBJ1-4; TRBD1 matches 9 bases. Germline V gene lookup returns CDR1 LGHNA and CDR2 YSLEER. V lost 5 bases and J lost 7; bases outside the gene matches: 5. The CDR3 covers 14 residues. CDR3 sequence: CASSLAQGAEKLFF. CDR3 nucleotides: TGCGCCAGCAGCTTAGCACAGGGGGCTGAAAAACTGTTTTTT.

This clonotype was detected once. CDR3 nucleotide sequence: TGTGCCAGCAGCTTAGATCCCGGGACTAGCGGCTTCAATGAGCAGTTCTTC. Protein product: CASSLDPGTSGFNEQFF. The chain is built from TRBV7-6 and TRBJ2-1, with TRBD2 identical over 11 bases. Germline values: CDR1 SGHVS, CDR2 FNYEAQ. The CDR3 spans 17 residues. Trimming took 1 base from V and 6 from J; bases not matched to a gene: 8.

The sample holds a few counts of this clonotype. The gene calls are TRBV28 and TRBJ1-1; 12 nucleotides agree with TRBD1. The CDR3 totals 18 residues. The junction had 16 bases not matched to a gene; V was cut back by 6 bases and J by 5 bases. The germline V gene encodes CDR1 MDHEN and CDR2 SYDVKM. The CDR3 DNA follows: TGTGCCAGCAGCGTCCCGGGACAGGGGGCTTGGAGAAAAACTGAAGCTTTCTTT. Protein product: CASSVPGQGAWRKTEAFF.

The chain combines TRBV5-1 with TRBJ2-3, with D uncertain. Per germline, CDR1 SGHRS and CDR2 YFSETQ. The CDR3 contains 16 residues. V lost 1 base to trimming and J lost 0 bases, with 12 bases between them. CDR3 DNA: TGCGCCAGCAGCTTGTCAGGCAGAACTAGCACAGATACGCAGTATTTT. Residues: CASSLSGRTSTDTQYF.

This clonotype showed up just a few times. The chain employs TRBV2 and TRBJ1-4; D is uncertain. V was trimmed by 1 base and J by 5 bases, leaving 11 bases between them. From germline, CDR1 is SNHLY and CDR2 FYNNEI. The CDR3 runs to 15 residues. The CDR3 region is CASSEGQDTNEKLFF. The DNA for the CDR3 is TGTGCCAGCAGTGAAGGCCAGGATACGAATGAAAAACTGTTTTTT.

This clonotype has ten or more counts. V and J are TRBV6-5 and TRBJ2-1, with a tentative D call TRBD2 (5 bases). The germline V gene has CDR1 MNHEY and CDR2 SVGAGI. This CDR3 spans 15 amino acids. Trimming shortened V by 4 bases and J by 6 bases, and 16 bases separated the two germline ends. The CDR3 loop is CASSSPSGMGNEQFF. The CDR3, as DNA: TGTGCCAGCAGTTCCCCATCGGGGATGGGCAATGAGCAGTTCTTC.

The gene calls are TRBV6-5 and TRBJ2-2; D is possibly TRBD2 (5 bases). The germline CDR1 and CDR2 sequences are MNHEY and SVGAGI. This CDR3 region has 14 residues. The germline V and J ends were trimmed by 4 bases and 1 base, with 7 bases remaining between them. CDR3 in DNA: TGTGCCAGCAGTTTGGAGGTGAACACCGGGGAGCTGTTTTTT. It specifies CASSLEVNTGELFF.

The CDR3: CASSPSTTGTMGGEQYF. The CDR3 nucleotides are TGTGCCAGCAGCCCCTCCACCACCGGGACTATGGGGGGCGAGCAGTACTTC. The chain combines TRBV11-2 with TRBJ2-7, with 7 positions matching TRBD2. V shed 5 bases and J 6 bases; nucleotides not matched to a gene: 19. Germline CDR1 and CDR2: SGHAT and FQNNGV. This CDR3 spans 17 amino acids.

The chain links TRBV7-6 to TRBJ2-3; 9 positions match TRBD2. V lost 5 bases to trimming and J lost 5 bases; unmatched junction nucleotides: 8. CDR3 length: 15 residues. Germline CDR1 SGHVS, CDR2 FNYEAQ. CDR3 nucleotides: TGTGCCAGCAGCAAACGTAGCGGGGGTGAAGATACGCAGTATTTT. This encodes CASSKRSGGEDTQYF.

The chain combines TRBV5-1 with TRBJ2-2; D may be TRBD1 or TRBD2 (5 bases each). V shed 4 bases and J shed 7 bases, with 17 bases lying between them. CDR1 is SGHRS and CDR2 is YFSETQ in the germline V gene. This CDR3 spans 15 amino acids. The CDR3 nucleotides are TGCGCCAGCAGCGTCCGGGACGCTGCCAACGGGGAGCTGTTTTTT. Residues: CASSVRDAANGELFF.

This clonotype was detected a few times. The V call is TRBV18, the J call TRBJ2-5; 11 bases are a match to TRBD1. Germline-derived CDR1 and CDR2 are KGHSH and LQKENI. CDR3 size: 15 residues. V was pared by 0 bases and J by 7 bases, with 4 bases of the junction left unmatched. This CDR3 reads CASSPPGQGAGTQYF. The CDR3 DNA sequence: TGTGCCAGCTCACCACCAGGACAGGGGGCTGGGACCCAGTACTTC. Full variable domain (missing parts from reference TRBV18 and TRBJ2-5): NAGVMQNPRHLVRRRGQEARLRCSPMKGHSHVYWYRQLPEEGLKFMVYLQKENIIDESGMPKERFSAEFPKEGPSILRIQQVVRGDSAAYFCASSPPGQGAGTQYFGPGTRLLVL.

This clonotype showed up many times. The rearrangement uses TRBV20-1 and TRBJ1-1; D gene ambiguous. Germline lookup yields CDR1 DFQATT and CDR2 SNEGSKA (reference sequence). The V gene lost 1 base and the J gene lost 1 base, with 4 bases spanning the gap. The CDR3 length is 12 residues. The CDR3 region is CSARAGNTEAFF. CDR3 DNA sequence: TGCAGTGCTAGAGCGGGGAACACTGAAGCTTTCTTT.

This clonotype showed up many times. This chain uses TRBV29-1 with TRBJ1-2; 9 positions agree with TRBD1. Germline V CDR1 and CDR2: SQVTM, ANQGSEA. The CDR3 runs to 13 residues. The V and J ends lost 6 bases and 3 bases, in that order; junction bases with no gene match: 5. The CDR3 region is CSVGQGGHYGYTF. CDR3 DNA: TGCAGCGTGGGACAGGGAGGACACTATGGCTACACCTTC.

The chain has TRBV6-1 and TRBJ2-7, with 8 bases identical to TRBD1. This CDR3 contains 14 residues. Looked up from germline, CDR1 is MNHNS and CDR2 is SASEGT. Losses at the gene ends were 6 bases for V and 6 bases for J; bases not matched to a gene: 10. The CDR3 protein is CASRHTGGAFEQYF. As DNA, the CDR3 is TGTGCCAGCAGGCACACAGGGGGAGCGTTCGAGCAGTACTTC.

This clonotype was observed many times. This chain joins TRBV7-2 and TRBJ1-2, with 7 nucleotides matching TRBD1. The CDR3 consists of 15 residues. Germline V gene lookup returns CDR1 SGHTA and CDR2 FQGNSA. Trimming removed 5 bases from V and 4 bases from J; junction bases left unmatched: 10. The CDR3 reads CASSTQRGRSYGYTF. DNA for the CDR3: TGTGCCAGCAGCACCCAGAGGGGGCGAAGCTATGGCTACACCTTC.

The gene calls are TRBV5-1 and TRBJ2-1; possibly TRBD1 for D (6 bases). The V gene's germline CDR1 is SGHRS and CDR2 YFSETQ. The germline V and J ends were trimmed by 5 bases and 4 bases, with 16 bases remaining between them. The CDR3 spans 15 residues. CDR3 sequence (DNA): TGCGCCAGCAGAACAACCCGGGACAATTACAATGAGCAGTTCTTC. Its protein product is CASRTTRDNYNEQFF.

The chain has TRBV6-2 or TRBV6-3 and TRBJ2-2; tentatively, D is TRBD2 (6 bases). The CDR3 is made up of 13 amino acids. Trimming removed 8 bases at V and 2 bases at J, with 9 bases between. Germline V CDR1 and CDR2: MNHEY, SVGEGT. The CDR3 loop is CASERVNTGELFF. For the CDR3, the DNA is TGTGCCAGCGAGCGGGTTAACACCGGGGAGCTGTTTTTT.

The chain joins TRBV20-1 to TRBJ2-5; unclear D gene. From germline, CDR1 is DFQATT and CDR2 SNEGSKA (reference sequence). The length of the CDR3 is 14 residues. The V end lost 2 bases, the J end lost 10 bases, and 20 bases lay between the germline ends. CDR3 nucleotide sequence: TGCAGTGCTAGAACTGCAACACCGCAATTGGACCAGTACTTC. It yields the protein CSARTATPQLDQYF.

There are a few counts of this clonotype. This chain links TRBV20-1 with TRBJ2-5; 11 nucleotides line up with TRBD2. The CDR3 length is 15 residues. V was clipped by 2 bases and J by 5 bases; unmatched bases: 7. From germline, CDR1 is DFQATT and CDR2 SNEGSKA (reference sequence). CDR3 sequence (DNA): TGCAGTGCTAGATCGTTCCCTAGCGGGGGGGAGACCCAGTACTTC. It is translated as CSARSFPSGGETQYF.

The table lists this clonotype with a few counts. The chain uses TRBV25-1 and TRBJ1-1; 8 bases fit TRBD1. This CDR3 contains 14 residues. Germline V gene sequence: CDR1 MGHDK, CDR2 SYGVNS. V dropped 5 bases and J dropped 5; count of bases not matched to a gene: 7. In nucleotides, the CDR3 is TGTGCCAGCAGTCCGCTGGACAGGGATACTGAAGCTTTCTTT. Translating it yields CASSPLDRDTEAFF.

In this sample, this clonotype turned up many times. This chain connects TRBV25-1 to TRBJ2-1, with TRBD1 matching 7 bases. Germline V lookup: CDR1 MGHDK, CDR2 SYGVNS. The CDR3 is 15 residues long. Germline trimming cut 3 bases from V and 3 bases from J; bases unmatched to any gene: 5. The chain's CDR3 is CASSDLAGGYNEQFF. CDR3 DNA: TGTGCCAGCAGTGATCTGGCAGGGGGCTACAATGAGCAGTTCTTC.

This clonotype was counted only a few times. The V call is TRBV4-1, the J call TRBJ2-7, with 11 positions matching TRBD2. The ends lost 5 bases at V and 2 bases at J; junction bases unmatched: 8. CDR1 and CDR2 from the germline V gene are MGHRA and YSYEKL. CDR3 length equals 16 residues. The CDR3 protein is CASSNLGLAATYEQYF. Here the CDR3 DNA reads TGCGCCAGCAGCAACCTGGGACTAGCGGCGACCTACGAGCAGTACTTC.

This clonotype was counted ten times or more. The chain couples TRBV5-1 to TRBJ2-3; D is uncertain. The CDR3 has 17 amino acids. Per the germline V gene, CDR1 is SGHRS and CDR2 is YFSETQ. Trimming removed 0 bases from V and 2 bases from J, with 16 bases in between. The CDR3 spells CASSLVRGVKLTDTQYF. CDR3 coding DNA: TGCGCCAGCAGCTTGGTGCGTGGCGTAAAGCTCACAGATACGCAGTATTTT.

This clonotype was seen at least ten times. V usage is TRBV5-1 and J usage is TRBJ2-5, with D perhaps TRBD1 (5 bases). Germline CDR1 SGHRS, CDR2 YFSETQ. The CDR3 contains 15 residues. V shed 5 bases and J shed 2 bases, with 16 bases lying between them. CDR3 residues: CASSSPPGQQETQYF. In DNA form, the CDR3 reads TGCGCCAGCAGTTCCCCCCCAGGGCAACAAGAGACCCAGTACTTC.

The chain is built from TRBV3-2 and TRBJ2-3; TRBD2, the D gene given by the table, was not confirmed from the DNA. TRBV3-2 is tagged as a pseudogene. The CDR3 runs 15 residues. This CDR3 reads CATSQEVSSGDTQYF. Written as DNA, the CDR3 is TGTGCCACCTCCCAAGAAGTTTCTAGCGGGGATACGCAGTATTTT.

The rearrangement uses TRBV3-1 and TRBJ2-7, with 10 nucleotides matching TRBD2. Germline CDR1 LGHDT, CDR2 YNNKEL (reference sequence). The junction had 3 bases not matched to a gene; V was cut back by 6 bases and J by 1 base. This CDR3 has 14 residues. The CDR3 DNA sequence: TGTGCCAGCAGGGCTAGCGGGAGTTCCTACGAGCAGTACTTC. It codes for CASRASGSSYEQYF.

This chain's CDR3 is CASTERGAYTDTQYF. CDR3 coding DNA: TGCGCCAGCACGGAACGGGGGGCCTACACAGATACGCAGTATTTT. This rearrangement joins TRBV4-1 to TRBJ2-3; TRBD2 might be the D (7 bases). Trimming cost V 7 bases and J 2 bases, with 16 bases left between them. The germline V gene has CDR1 MGHRA and CDR2 YSYEKL. CDR3 length equals 15 residues.

The J gene is TRBJ2-3, the V gene TRBV20-1; 9 positions match TRBD2. V lost 2 bases to trimming and J lost 1 base; unmatched junction nucleotides: 1. This CDR3 is built from 14 residues. Germline CDR1 reads DFQATT; CDR2 reads SNEGSKA (reference sequence). CDR3 coding DNA: TGCAGTGCTAGATCTAGCGGGGGCACAGATACGCAGTATTTT. Protein sequence: CSARSSGGTDTQYF.

The chain joins TRBV9 to TRBJ1-6, with 9 bases that match TRBD1. Germline CDR1 reads SGDLS; CDR2 reads YYNGEE. The CDR3 is 14 amino acids. The trim removed 0 bases at V and 11 bases at J, leaving 3 bases unmatched. CDR3: CASSVGTGDPPLHF. CDR3 nucleotides: TGTGCCAGCAGCGTAGGGACAGGGGACCCACCCCTCCACTTT.